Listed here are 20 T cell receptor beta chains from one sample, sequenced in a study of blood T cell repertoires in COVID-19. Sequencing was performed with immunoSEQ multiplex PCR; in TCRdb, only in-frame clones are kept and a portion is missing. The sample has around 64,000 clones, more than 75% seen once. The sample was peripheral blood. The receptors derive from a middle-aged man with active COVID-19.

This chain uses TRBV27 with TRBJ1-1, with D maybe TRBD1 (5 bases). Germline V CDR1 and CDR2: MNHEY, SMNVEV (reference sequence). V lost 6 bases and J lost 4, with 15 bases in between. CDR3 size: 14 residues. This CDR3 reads CASRPTAGLTEAFF. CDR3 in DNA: TGTGCCAGCAGACCCACGGCGGGACTCACTGAAGCTTTCTTT.

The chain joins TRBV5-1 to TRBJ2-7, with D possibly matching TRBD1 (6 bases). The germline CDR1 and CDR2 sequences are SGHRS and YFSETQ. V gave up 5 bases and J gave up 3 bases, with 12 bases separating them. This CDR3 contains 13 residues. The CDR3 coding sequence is TGCGCCAGCAGTTTCGGACAGCGCTACGAGCAGTACTTC. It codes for CASSFGQRYEQYF.

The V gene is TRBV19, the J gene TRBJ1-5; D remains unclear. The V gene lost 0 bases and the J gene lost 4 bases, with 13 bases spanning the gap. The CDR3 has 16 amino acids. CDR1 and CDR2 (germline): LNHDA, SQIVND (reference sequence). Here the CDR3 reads CASSIDPGVLNQPQHF. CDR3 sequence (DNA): TGTGCCAGTAGTATAGATCCCGGGGTCCTAAATCAGCCCCAGCATTTT.

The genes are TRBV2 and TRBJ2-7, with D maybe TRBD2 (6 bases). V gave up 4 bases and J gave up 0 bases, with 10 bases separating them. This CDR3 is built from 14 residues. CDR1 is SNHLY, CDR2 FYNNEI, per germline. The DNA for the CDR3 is TGTGCCAGCAGTGCGGCGGGATCCTCCTACGAGCAGTACTTC. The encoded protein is CASSAAGSSYEQYF.

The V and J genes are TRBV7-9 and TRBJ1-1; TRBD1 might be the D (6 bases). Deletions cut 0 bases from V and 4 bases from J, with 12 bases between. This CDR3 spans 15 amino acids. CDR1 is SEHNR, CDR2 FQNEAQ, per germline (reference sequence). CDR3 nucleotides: TGTGCCAGCAGCTTAGCGGTTGGGGGCTTCACTGAAGCTTTCTTT. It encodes CASSLAVGGFTEAFF.

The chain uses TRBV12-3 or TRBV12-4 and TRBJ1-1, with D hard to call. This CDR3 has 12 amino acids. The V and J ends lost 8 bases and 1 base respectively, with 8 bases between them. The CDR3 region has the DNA TGTGCCAGCCTGGAGGGGAACACTGAAGCTTTCTTT. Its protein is CASLEGNTEAFF.

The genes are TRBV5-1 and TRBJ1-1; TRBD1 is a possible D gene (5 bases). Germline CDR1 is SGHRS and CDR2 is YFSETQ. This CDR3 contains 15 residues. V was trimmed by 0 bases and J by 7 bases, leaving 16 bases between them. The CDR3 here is CASSLGGRNNYEAFF. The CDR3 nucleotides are TGCGCCAGCAGCTTGGGGGGCAGGAACAACTATGAAGCTTTCTTT. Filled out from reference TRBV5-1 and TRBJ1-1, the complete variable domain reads KAGVTQTPRYLIKTRGQQVTLSCSPISGHRSVSWYQQTPGQGLQFLFEYFSETQRNKGNFPGRFSGRQFSNSRSEMNVSTLELGDSALYLCASSLGGRNNYEAFFGQGTRLTVV.

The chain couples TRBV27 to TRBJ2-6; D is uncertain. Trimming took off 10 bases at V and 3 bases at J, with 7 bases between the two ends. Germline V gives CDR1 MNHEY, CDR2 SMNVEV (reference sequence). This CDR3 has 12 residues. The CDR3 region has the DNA TGTGCCACGGGTTTTGGGGCCAACGTCCTGACTTTC. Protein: CATGFGANVLTF.

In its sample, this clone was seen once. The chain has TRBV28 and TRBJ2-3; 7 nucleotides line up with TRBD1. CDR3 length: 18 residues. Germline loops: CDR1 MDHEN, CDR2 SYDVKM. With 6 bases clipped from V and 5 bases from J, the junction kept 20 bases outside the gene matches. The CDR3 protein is CASSPDREIPREGDTQYF. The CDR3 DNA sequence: TGTGCCAGCAGCCCAGACAGGGAGATCCCTCGCGAAGGAGATACGCAGTATTTT.

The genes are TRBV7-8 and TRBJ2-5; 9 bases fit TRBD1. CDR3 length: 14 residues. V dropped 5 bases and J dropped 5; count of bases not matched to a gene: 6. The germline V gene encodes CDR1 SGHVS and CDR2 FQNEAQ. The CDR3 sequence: CASSPGTGRETQYF. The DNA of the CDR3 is TGTGCCAGCAGCCCCGGGACAGGGAGGGAGACCCAGTACTTC. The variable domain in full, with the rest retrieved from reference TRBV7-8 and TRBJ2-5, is GAGVSQSPRYKVAKRGQDVALRCDPISGHVSLFWYQQALGQGPEFLTYFQNEAQLDKSGLPSDRFFAERPEGSVSTLKIQRTQQEDSAVYLCASSPGTGRETQYFGPGTRLLVL.

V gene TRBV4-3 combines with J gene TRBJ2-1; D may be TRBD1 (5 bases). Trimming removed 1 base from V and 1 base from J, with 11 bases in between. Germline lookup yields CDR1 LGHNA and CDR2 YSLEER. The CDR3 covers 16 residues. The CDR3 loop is CASSQVGAGSYNEQFF. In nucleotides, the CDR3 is TGCGCCAGCAGCCAAGTTGGTGCAGGGTCCTACAATGAGCAGTTCTTC.

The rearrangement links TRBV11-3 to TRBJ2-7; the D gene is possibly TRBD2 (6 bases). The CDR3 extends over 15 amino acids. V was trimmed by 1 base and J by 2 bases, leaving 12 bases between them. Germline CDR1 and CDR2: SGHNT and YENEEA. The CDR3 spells CASSLGGGRTYEQYF. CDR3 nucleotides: TGTGCCAGCAGCTTAGGTGGGGGGAGGACCTACGAGCAGTACTTC.

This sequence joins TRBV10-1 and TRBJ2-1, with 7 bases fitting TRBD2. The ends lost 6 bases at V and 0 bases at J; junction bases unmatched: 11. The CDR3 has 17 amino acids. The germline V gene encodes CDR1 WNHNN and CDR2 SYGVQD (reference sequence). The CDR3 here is CASSASSGKSSYNEQFF. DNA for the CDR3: TGCGCCAGCAGCGCATCTAGCGGTAAAAGCTCCTACAATGAGCAGTTCTTC.

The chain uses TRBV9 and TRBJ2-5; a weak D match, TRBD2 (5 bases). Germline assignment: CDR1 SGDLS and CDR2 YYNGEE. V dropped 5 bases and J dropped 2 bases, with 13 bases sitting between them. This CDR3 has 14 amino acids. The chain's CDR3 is CASSHKRDQETQYF. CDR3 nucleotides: TGTGCCAGCAGTCACAAGAGGGATCAAGAGACCCAGTACTTC.

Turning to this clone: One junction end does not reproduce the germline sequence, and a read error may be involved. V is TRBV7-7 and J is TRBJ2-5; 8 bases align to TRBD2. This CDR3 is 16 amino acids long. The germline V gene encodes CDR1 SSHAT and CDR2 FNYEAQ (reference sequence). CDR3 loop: CASSPQGLAGKETQYF. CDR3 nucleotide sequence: TGTGCTAGCAGCCCCCAAGGGCTAGCGGGTAAAGAGACCCAGTACTTC.

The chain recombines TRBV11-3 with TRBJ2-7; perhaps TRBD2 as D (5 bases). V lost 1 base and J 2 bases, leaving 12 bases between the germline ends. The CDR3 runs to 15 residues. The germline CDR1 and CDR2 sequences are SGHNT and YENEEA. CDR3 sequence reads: CASSLGGTRPYEQYF. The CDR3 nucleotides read TGTGCCAGCAGCTTAGGTGGAACTAGGCCCTACGAGCAGTACTTC.

As DNA, the CDR3 is TGTGCCAGCAGCGTAGGGACAGTCAACCCTGAAGCTTTCTTT. Translating gives CASSVGTVNPEAFF. The chain is built from TRBV9 and TRBJ1-1, with D tentatively TRBD1 (6 bases). This CDR3 is 14 amino acids long. Germline V lookup: CDR1 SGDLS, CDR2 YYNGEE. Trimming left V 0 bases short and J 6 bases short, with 12 bases between. The variable domain in full, completed from reference TRBV9 and TRBJ1-1, reads DSGVTQTPKHLITATGQRVTLRCSPRSGDLSVYWYQQSLDQGLQFLIQYYNGEERAKGNILERFSAQQFPDLHSELNLSSLELGDSALYFCASSVGTVNPEAFFGQGTRLTVV.

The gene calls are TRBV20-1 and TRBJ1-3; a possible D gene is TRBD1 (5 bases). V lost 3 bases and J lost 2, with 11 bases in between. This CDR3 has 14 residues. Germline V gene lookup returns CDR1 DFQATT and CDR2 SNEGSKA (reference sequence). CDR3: CSASQGEPGNTIYF. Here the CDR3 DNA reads TGCAGTGCTAGTCAAGGGGAACCTGGAAACACCATATATTTT.

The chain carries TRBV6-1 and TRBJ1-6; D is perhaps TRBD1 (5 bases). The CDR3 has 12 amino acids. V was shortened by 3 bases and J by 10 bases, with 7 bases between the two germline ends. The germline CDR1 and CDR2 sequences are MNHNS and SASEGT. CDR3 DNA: TGTGCCAGCAGTGACAGGGTCTCACCCCTCCACTTT. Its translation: CASSDRVSPLHF.

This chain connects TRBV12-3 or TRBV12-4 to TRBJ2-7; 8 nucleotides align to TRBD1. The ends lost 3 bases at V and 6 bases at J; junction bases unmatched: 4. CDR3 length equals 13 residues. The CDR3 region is CASSFGDRREQYF. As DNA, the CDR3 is TGTGCCAGCAGTTTCGGGGACAGGCGCGAGCAGTACTTC.